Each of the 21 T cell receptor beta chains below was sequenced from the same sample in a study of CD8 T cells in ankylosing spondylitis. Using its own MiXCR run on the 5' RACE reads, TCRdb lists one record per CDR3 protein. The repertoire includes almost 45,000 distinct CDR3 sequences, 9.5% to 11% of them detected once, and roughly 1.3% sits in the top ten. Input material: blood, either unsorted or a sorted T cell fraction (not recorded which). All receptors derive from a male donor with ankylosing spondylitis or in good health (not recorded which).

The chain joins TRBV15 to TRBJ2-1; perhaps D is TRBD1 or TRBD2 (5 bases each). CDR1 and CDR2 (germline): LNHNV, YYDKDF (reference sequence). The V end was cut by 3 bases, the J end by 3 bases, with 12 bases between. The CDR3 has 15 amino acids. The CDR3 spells CATSSEGRLYNEQFF. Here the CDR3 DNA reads TGTGCCACCAGCAGCGAGGGGCGACTCTACAATGAGCAGTTCTTC.

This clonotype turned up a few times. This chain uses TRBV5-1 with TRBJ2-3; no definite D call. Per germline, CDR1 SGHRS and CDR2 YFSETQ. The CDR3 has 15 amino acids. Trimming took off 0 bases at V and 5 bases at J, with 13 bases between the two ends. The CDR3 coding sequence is TGCGCCAGCAGCTTGGGGATAAGGCTAGGAGATACGCAGTATTTT. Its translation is CASSLGIRLGDTQYF.

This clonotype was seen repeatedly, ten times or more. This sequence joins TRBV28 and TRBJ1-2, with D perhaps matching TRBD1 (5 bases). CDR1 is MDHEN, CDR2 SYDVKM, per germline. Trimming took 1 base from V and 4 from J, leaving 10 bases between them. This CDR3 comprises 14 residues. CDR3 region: CASSLYQGRYGYTF. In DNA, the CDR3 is TGTGCCAGCAGTTTATATCAGGGACGCTATGGCTACACCTTC.

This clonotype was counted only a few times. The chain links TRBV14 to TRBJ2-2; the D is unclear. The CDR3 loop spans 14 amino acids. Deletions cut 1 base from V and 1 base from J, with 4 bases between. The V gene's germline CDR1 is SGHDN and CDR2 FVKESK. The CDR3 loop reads CASSQVRNTGELFF. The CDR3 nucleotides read TGTGCCAGCAGCCAAGTCAGGAACACCGGGGAGCTGTTTTTT. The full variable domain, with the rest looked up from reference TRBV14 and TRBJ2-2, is EAGVTQFPSHSVIEKGQTVTLRCDPISGHDNLYWYRRVMGKEIKFLLHFVKESKQDESGMPNNRFLAERTGGTYSTLKVQPAELEDSGVYFCASSQVRNTGELFFGEGSRLTVL.

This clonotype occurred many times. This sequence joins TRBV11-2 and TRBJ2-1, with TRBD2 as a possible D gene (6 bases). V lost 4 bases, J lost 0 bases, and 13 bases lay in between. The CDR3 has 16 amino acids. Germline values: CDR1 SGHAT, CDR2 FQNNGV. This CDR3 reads CASSSKLASSYNEQFF. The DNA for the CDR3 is TGTGCCAGCAGCTCGAAACTAGCTAGCTCCTACAATGAGCAGTTCTTC. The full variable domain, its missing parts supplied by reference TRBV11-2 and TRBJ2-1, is EAGVAQSPRYKIIEKRQSVAFWCNPISGHATLYWYQQILGQGPKLLIQFQNNGVVDDSQLPKDRFSAERLKGVDSTLKIQPAKLEDSAVYLCASSSKLASSYNEQFFGPGTRLTVL.

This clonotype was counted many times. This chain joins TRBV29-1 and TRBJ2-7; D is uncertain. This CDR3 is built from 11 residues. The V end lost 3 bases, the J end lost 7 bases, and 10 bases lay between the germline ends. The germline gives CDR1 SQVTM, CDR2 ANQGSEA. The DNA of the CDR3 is TGCAGCGTTGAGGGATTGAAAGAGCAGTACTTC. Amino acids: CSVEGLKEQYF.

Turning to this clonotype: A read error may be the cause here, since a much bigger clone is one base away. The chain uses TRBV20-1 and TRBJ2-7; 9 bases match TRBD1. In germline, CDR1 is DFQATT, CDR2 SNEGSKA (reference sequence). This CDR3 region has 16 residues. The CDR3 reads CSARGANRGRPYKQYF. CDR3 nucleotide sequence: TGCAGTGCTAGGGGGGCCAACAGGGGGCGCCCCTACAAGCAGTACTTC.

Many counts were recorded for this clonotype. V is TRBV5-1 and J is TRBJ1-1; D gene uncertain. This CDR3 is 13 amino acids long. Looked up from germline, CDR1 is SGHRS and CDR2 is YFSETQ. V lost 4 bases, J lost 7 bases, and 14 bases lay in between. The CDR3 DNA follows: TGCGCCAGCAGCCCCTTAGGACGGTTTGAAGCTTTCTTT. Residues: CASSPLGRFEAFF. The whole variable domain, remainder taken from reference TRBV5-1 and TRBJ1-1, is KAGVTQTPRYLIKTRGQQVTLSCSPISGHRSVSWYQQTPGQGLQFLFEYFSETQRNKGNFPGRFSGRQFSNSRSEMNVSTLELGDSALYLCASSPLGRFEAFFGQGTRLTVV.

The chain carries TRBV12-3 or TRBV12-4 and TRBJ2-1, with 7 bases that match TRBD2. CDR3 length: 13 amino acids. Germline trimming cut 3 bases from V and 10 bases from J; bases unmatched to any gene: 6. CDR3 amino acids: CASSFERGGEQFF. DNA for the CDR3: TGTGCCAGCAGTTTTGAGCGGGGCGGCGAGCAGTTCTTC.

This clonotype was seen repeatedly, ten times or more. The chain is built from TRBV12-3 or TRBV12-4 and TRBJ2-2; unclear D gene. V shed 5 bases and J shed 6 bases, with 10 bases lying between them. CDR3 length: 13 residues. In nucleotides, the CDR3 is TGTGCCAGCAGTCCTACACCGCCCGGGGAGCTGTTTTTT. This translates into CASSPTPPGELFF.

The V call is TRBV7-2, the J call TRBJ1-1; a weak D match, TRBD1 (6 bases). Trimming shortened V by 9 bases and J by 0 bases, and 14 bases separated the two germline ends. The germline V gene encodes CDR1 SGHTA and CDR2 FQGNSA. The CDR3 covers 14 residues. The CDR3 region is CASAGETLNTEAFF. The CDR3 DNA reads TGTGCCAGTGCAGGGGAAACACTGAACACTGAAGCTTTCTTT.

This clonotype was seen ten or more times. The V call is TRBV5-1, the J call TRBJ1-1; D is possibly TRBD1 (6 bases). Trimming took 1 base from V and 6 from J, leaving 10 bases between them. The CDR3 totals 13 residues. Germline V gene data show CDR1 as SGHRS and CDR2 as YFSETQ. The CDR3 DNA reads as TGCGCCAGCAGCTTGAGGGGGGGCGCTGAAGCTTTCTTT. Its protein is CASSLRGGAEAFF.

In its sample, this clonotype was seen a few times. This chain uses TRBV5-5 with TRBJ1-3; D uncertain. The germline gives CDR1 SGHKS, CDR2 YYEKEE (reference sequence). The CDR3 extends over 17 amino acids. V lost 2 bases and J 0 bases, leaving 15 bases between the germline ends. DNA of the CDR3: TGTGCCAGCAGCTTAAGTTGGGTCACAATCTCTGGAAACACCATATATTTT. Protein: CASSLSWVTISGNTIYF.

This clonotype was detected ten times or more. CDR3 region: CSARRSPLARDTQYF. The CDR3 DNA reads TGCAGTGCTAGAAGGTCCCCTCTAGCGCGGGATACGCAGTATTTT. This rearrangement joins TRBV20-1 to TRBJ2-3; a weak D match, TRBD2 (6 bases). This CDR3 comprises 15 residues. Trimming removed 2 bases at V and 6 bases at J, with 18 bases between. The V gene's germline CDR1 is DFQATT and CDR2 SNEGSKA (reference sequence).

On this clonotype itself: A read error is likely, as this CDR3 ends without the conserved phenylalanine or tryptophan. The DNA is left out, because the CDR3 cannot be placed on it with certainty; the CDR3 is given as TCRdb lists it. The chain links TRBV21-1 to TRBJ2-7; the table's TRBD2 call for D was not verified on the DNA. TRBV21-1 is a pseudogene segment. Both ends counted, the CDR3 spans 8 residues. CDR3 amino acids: CATPGISI.

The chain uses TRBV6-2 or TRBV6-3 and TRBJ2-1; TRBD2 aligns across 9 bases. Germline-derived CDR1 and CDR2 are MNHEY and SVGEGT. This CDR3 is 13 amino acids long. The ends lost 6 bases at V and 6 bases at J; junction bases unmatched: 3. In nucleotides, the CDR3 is TGTGCCAGCAGCCCGGGACTAGCCAATGAGCAGTTCTTC. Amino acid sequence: CASSPGLANEQFF.

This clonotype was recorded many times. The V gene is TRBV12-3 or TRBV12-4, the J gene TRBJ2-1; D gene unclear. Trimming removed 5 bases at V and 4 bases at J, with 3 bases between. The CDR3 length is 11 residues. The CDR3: CASSVYNEQFF. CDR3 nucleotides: TGTGCCAGCAGTGTATACAATGAGCAGTTCTTC.

CDR3 loop: CASSLGPGKNIQYF. CDR3 nucleotide sequence: TGCGCCAGCAGCTTGGGTCCGGGAAAAAACATTCAGTACTTC. This rearrangement joins TRBV5-1 to TRBJ2-4, with a tentative D call TRBD2 (5 bases). V shed 0 bases and J shed 4 bases, with 8 bases lying between them. The germline CDR1 and CDR2 sequences are SGHRS and YFSETQ. The CDR3 loop spans 14 amino acids.

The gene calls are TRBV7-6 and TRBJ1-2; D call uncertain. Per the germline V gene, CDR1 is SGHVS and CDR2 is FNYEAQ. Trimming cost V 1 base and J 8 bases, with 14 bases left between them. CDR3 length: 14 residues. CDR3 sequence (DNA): TGTGCCAGCAGCTTAGTGGACCGCACCCACGGCTACACCTTC. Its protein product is CASSLVDRTHGYTF.

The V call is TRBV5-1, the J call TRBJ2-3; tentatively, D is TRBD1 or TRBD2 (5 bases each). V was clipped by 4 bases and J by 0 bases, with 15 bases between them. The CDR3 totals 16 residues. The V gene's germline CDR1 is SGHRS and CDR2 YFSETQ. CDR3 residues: CASSIYPGPSTDTQYF. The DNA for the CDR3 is TGCGCCAGCAGCATCTACCCGGGACCGAGCACAGATACGCAGTATTTT.

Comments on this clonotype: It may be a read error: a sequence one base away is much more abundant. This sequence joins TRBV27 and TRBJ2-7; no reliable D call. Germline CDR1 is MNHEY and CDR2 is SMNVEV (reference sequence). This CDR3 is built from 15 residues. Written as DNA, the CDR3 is TGTGCCAGCAGTTTATCGAGGCAGAGGAGAGGCGAGCAGTGCTTC. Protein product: CASSLSRQRRGEQCF.